The subject of this entry is one T cell receptor (beta chain). Its specificity is not known. Clones were sequenced by immunoSEQ multiplex PCR, and TCRdb holds only the in-frame ones, with some missing. The sample consists of about 72,000 clones, around 93% of them appearing once. These data are taken from a study of PD-1 blockade in classical Hodgkin lymphoma. Whole-study results and caveats: Newly diagnosed patients were said to have less baseline TCR diversity than healthy donors did.

Relapse was seen in all patients after autologous stem cell transplantation, and brentuximab vedotin exposure was variable. The clonotype was recovered from a human donor with classical Hodgkin lymphoma. The material was peripheral blood mononuclear cells (PBMCs), obtained at baseline.

CDR3 in amino acids: CASSYGGEQYF. CDR3 sequence (DNA): TGTGCCAGCAGTTACGGGGGAGAGCAGTACTTC. V usage is TRBV6-5 and J usage is TRBJ2-7, with D possibly called TRBD1 or TRBD2 (5 bases each). Germline loops: CDR1 MNHEY, CDR2 SVGAGI. The ends were cut back, 2 bases at V and 7 bases at J, with 6 bases in the middle. This CDR3 region has 11 residues.